The 25 T cell receptor beta chains below all came from one sample that was sequenced in a study of blood T cell repertoires in COVID-19. Profiled with immunoSEQ multiplex PCR; TCRdb holds only in-frame clones, not every one. Of 300,000 or so clones in the sample, around 87% were seen once. The sample consisted of peripheral blood. These receptors were obtained from a man aged 50-60 years with active or convalescent COVID-19.

The rearrangement uses TRBV7-3 and TRBJ2-5, with a possible D match to TRBD1 (5 bases). The CDR3 sequence is 13 residues long. The germline gives CDR1 SGHTA, CDR2 FQGTGA. V lost 5 bases, J lost 2 bases, and 9 bases lay in between. The CDR3 sequence: CASSITGQETQYF. The CDR3 nucleotides are TGTGCCAGCAGCATCACAGGTCAAGAGACCCAGTACTTC.

The chain employs TRBV4-3 and TRBJ2-7, with TRBD1 as a possible D gene (6 bases). This CDR3 has 15 residues. V was clipped by 1 base and J by 5 bases, with 15 bases between them. CDR1 is LGHNA and CDR2 is YSLEER in the germline V gene. CDR3 DNA sequence: TGCGCCAGCAGCCAAGGGTTTATTAAGGGGGACGAGCAGTACTTC. Translated, it gives CASSQGFIKGDEQYF.

This clone appeared a single time. V usage is TRBV28 and J usage is TRBJ1-5; TRBD1 might be the D (6 bases). Germline V gene lookup returns CDR1 MDHEN and CDR2 SYDVKM. V dropped 7 bases and J dropped 2 bases, with 18 bases sitting between them. The CDR3 totals 16 residues. CDR3 nucleotide sequence: TGTGCCAGCACTCTTTTAAGGGACACAGGCAATCAGCCCCAGCATTTT. Protein sequence: CASTLLRDTGNQPQHF.

This clone was detected once. The chain is built from TRBV28 and TRBJ1-5; 9 bases align to TRBD1. There are 15 residues in the CDR3. The germline V gene has CDR1 MDHEN and CDR2 SYDVKM. Germline trimming cut 6 bases from V and 1 base from J; bases unmatched to any gene: 4. DNA of the CDR3: TGTGCCAGCAGCGGCACAGGGGGCAGCAATCAGCCCCAGCATTTT. Its protein is CASSGTGGSNQPQHF.

This clone was found a few times. The chain joins TRBV15 to TRBJ1-4, with 7 bases aligning to TRBD1. Germline CDR1 LNHNV, CDR2 YYDKDF (reference sequence). The trim removed 3 bases at V and 0 bases at J, leaving 7 bases unmatched. The length of the CDR3 is 17 residues. The CDR3 DNA reads as TGTGCCACCAGCAGGGGAGGACAGGCAGCAACTAATGAAAAACTGTTTTTT. It encodes CATSRGGQAATNEKLFF.

The chain recombines TRBV5-6 with TRBJ1-1, with D hard to call. The germline V gene has CDR1 SGHDT and CDR2 YYEEEE. There are 11 residues in the CDR3. Trimming removed 0 bases at V and 11 bases at J, with 8 bases between. CDR3 protein: CASSLAGDAFF. CDR3 in DNA: TGTGCCAGCAGCTTGGCAGGTGATGCTTTCTTT.

The J gene is TRBJ1-6, the V gene TRBV14; D is undetermined. Per the germline V gene, CDR1 is SGHDN and CDR2 is FVKESK. This CDR3 is built from 14 residues. Between the trimmed V and J ends, which lost 0 bases and 12 bases, there was a span of 12 bases. The CDR3 protein is CASSQDSGPGPLHF. DNA for the CDR3: TGTGCCAGCAGCCAAGATAGTGGGCCCGGACCCCTCCACTTT.

This rearrangement joins TRBV6-1 to TRBJ2-5; 12 bases are a match to TRBD1. The germline gives CDR1 MNHNS, CDR2 SASEGT. The CDR3 covers 19 residues. Trimming at V came to 2 bases and at J to 7 bases, leaving 17 bases not matched to a gene. The CDR3 region has the DNA TGTGCCAGCAGTGAAATCCCCCCAGGGACAGGGGGCCAGCGAGGGACCCAGTACTTC. It specifies CASSEIPPGTGGQRGTQYF.

The gene calls are TRBV27 and TRBJ2-5; 7 positions agree with TRBD2. With 7 bases clipped from V and 2 bases from J, the junction kept 10 bases outside the gene matches. This CDR3 region has 15 residues. Looked up from germline, CDR1 is MNHEY and CDR2 is SMNVEV (reference sequence). The CDR3 reads CASTRLGGVQETQYF. CDR3 sequence (DNA): TGTGCCAGCACCCGCCTGGGGGGGGTTCAAGAGACCCAGTACTTC.

The sample holds one count of this clone. The rearrangement links TRBV2 to TRBJ1-2; 8 bases are shared with TRBD1. Looked up from germline, CDR1 is SNHLY and CDR2 is FYNNEI. The CDR3 is 14 amino acids. The J segment lost 8 bases and the V segment lost 2 bases, leaving 7 bases of the junction unmatched. CDR3 DNA: TGTGCCAGCAGTGAAATCGAGACAGGGGTCGGCTACACCTTC. It yields the protein CASSEIETGVGYTF.

The chain couples TRBV2 to TRBJ2-1; D ambiguous. V dropped 3 bases and J dropped 3 bases, with 9 bases sitting between them. Germline CDR1 and CDR2: SNHLY and FYNNEI. The length of the CDR3 is 14 residues. In DNA form, the CDR3 reads TGTGCCAGCAGTGAGGAGCGATACTACAATGAGCAGTTCTTC. Residues: CASSEERYYNEQFF.

V gene TRBV5-1 combines with J gene TRBJ2-3, with 11 nucleotides matching TRBD2. Germline V gene lookup returns CDR1 SGHRS and CDR2 YFSETQ. The CDR3 is made up of 16 amino acids. V shed 4 bases, J shed 7 bases, and the junction held 11 bases outside the gene matches. The CDR3 reads CASSPLLAGGGNTQYF. The CDR3 DNA is TGCGCCAGCAGCCCTTTGCTAGCGGGAGGAGGGAATACGCAGTATTTT.

This clone was seen only a few times. The chain carries TRBV27 and TRBJ1-6; 8 positions agree with TRBD1. Germline lookup yields CDR1 MNHEY and CDR2 SMNVEV (reference sequence). The CDR3 consists of 17 residues. V was pared by 2 bases and J by 8 bases, with 11 bases of the junction left unmatched. CDR3 in amino acids: CASSLKVRGLSDSPLHF. The CDR3 DNA reads as TGTGCCAGCAGTTTAAAGGTCAGGGGGCTCAGTGATTCACCCCTCCACTTT.

The chain is built from TRBV7-8 and TRBJ1-2; TRBD1 matches 7 bases. The CDR3 has 15 residues. The trim removed 5 bases at V and 2 bases at J, leaving 8 bases unmatched. Germline lookup yields CDR1 SGHVS and CDR2 FQNEAQ. In DNA, the CDR3 is TGTGCCAGCAGCACCGTGACAGGGCCAAACTATGGCTACACCTTC. Its protein product is CASSTVTGPNYGYTF. The full variable domain, in which reference TRBV7-8 and TRBJ1-2 provide the parts outside the CDR3, is GAGVSQSPRYKVAKRGQDVALRCDPISGHVSLFWYQQALGQGPEFLTYFQNEAQLDKSGLPSDRFFAERPEGSVSTLKIQRTQQEDSAVYLCASSTVTGPNYGYTFGSGTRLTVV.

For the CDR3, the DNA is TGCAGCTCCATTCTTGGACAGTCCTCCGGGGGCTACACCTTC. It specifies CSSILGQSSGGYTF. The genes are TRBV29-1 and TRBJ1-2; a possible D gene is TRBD1 (6 bases). Germline V gene lookup returns CDR1 SQVTM and CDR2 ANQGSEA. The CDR3 covers 14 residues. V lost 8 bases and J 8 bases, leaving 24 bases between the germline ends.

The gene calls are TRBV28 and TRBJ1-1, with TRBD1 matching 10 bases. The germline CDR1 and CDR2 sequences are MDHEN and SYDVKM. There are 14 residues in the CDR3. Trimming removed 6 bases from V and 6 bases from J; junction bases left unmatched: 7. CDR3 loop: CASRHDRGQSEAFF. The CDR3 DNA follows: TGTGCCAGCAGGCACGACAGGGGGCAATCTGAAGCTTTCTTT.

The rearrangement joins TRBV7-2 to TRBJ2-5; D unresolved. The CDR3 is made up of 13 amino acids. Germline values: CDR1 SGHTA, CDR2 FQGNSA. V was pared by 1 base and J by 2 bases, with 5 bases between. The CDR3 DNA follows: TGTGCCAGCAGCTTAGGTCTGCAAGAGACCCAGTACTTC. Its protein product is CASSLGLQETQYF.

This clone appeared once. The chain is built from TRBV29-1 and TRBJ2-6; D is possibly TRBD2 (5 bases). This CDR3 is 13 amino acids long. Trimming removed 6 bases from V and 4 bases from J, with 10 bases in between. Germline assignment: CDR1 SQVTM and CDR2 ANQGSEA. As DNA, the CDR3 is TGCAGCGTCCGAGGGTACGGGGCCAACGTCCTGACTTTC. It encodes CSVRGYGANVLTF.

This sequence joins TRBV11-2 and TRBJ2-5; D gene unclear. The CDR3 extends over 15 amino acids. The ends were cut back, 4 bases at V and 0 bases at J, with 12 bases in the middle. Germline values: CDR1 SGHAT, CDR2 FQNNGV. The CDR3 DNA sequence: TGTGCCAGCAGCTCCCTACTCGCGGACCAAGAGACCCAGTACTTC. Protein product: CASSSLLADQETQYF.

V gene TRBV2 combines with J gene TRBJ2-7; D remains unclear. Between the trimmed V and J ends, which lost 6 bases and 2 bases, there was a span of 14 bases. From germline, CDR1 is SNHLY and CDR2 FYNNEI. The CDR3 spans 14 residues. As DNA, the CDR3 is TGTGCCAGCAGGACCAAGTGGCTAGCCTACGAGCAGTACTTC. Amino acid sequence: CASRTKWLAYEQYF.

The rearrangement uses TRBV12-3 or TRBV12-4 and TRBJ1-2; D unclear. CDR3 size: 13 residues. The germline V and J ends were trimmed by 4 bases and 4 bases, with 10 bases remaining between them. CDR3 in DNA: TGTGCCAGCAGTTCCAGGCCTCTCTATGGCTACACCTTC. It encodes CASSSRPLYGYTF.

The genes are TRBV29-1 and TRBJ1-1; D might be TRBD1 (6 bases). The germline V gene encodes CDR1 SQVTM and CDR2 ANQGSEA. Trimming took off 3 bases at V and 7 bases at J, with 12 bases between the two ends. The length of the CDR3 is 12 residues. The CDR3 nucleotides read TGCAGCGTTGACCCGGACAGTTTTGAAGCTTTCTTT. It codes for CSVDPDSFEAFF.

The chain recombines TRBV7-2 with TRBJ2-7; D is unresolved. Germline V gene sequence: CDR1 SGHTA, CDR2 FQGNSA. The CDR3 runs to 13 residues. V was pared by 1 base and J by 3 bases, with 7 bases between. The CDR3 loop is CASSLVGGYEQYF. The CDR3 coding sequence is TGTGCCAGCAGCTTAGTAGGCGGCTACGAGCAGTACTTC.

The table lists this clone with a few counts. J is TRBJ2-7 and V is TRBV19, with TRBD2 identical over 11 bases. Germline assignment: CDR1 LNHDA and CDR2 SQIVND (reference sequence). The V segment lost 2 bases and the J segment 4 bases; nucleotides outside the gene matches: 10. CDR3 length equals 17 residues. The DNA of the CDR3 is TGTGCCAGTAGTATAAGGGAGACTAGCGGGAAGAAGTACGAGCAGTACTTC. As protein: CASSIRETSGKKYEQYF. Variable domain in full (rest from reference TRBV19 and TRBJ2-7): DGGITQSPKYLFRKEGQNVTLSCEQNLNHDAMYWYRQDPGQGLRLIYYSQIVNDFQKGDIAEGYSVSREKKESFPLTVTSAQKNPTAFYLCASSIRETSGKKYEQYFGPGTRLTVT.

Concerning this clone itself: Other DNA variants within this sample encode the same CDR3. The chain couples TRBV5-5 to TRBJ1-5, with D tentatively TRBD1 (5 bases). V shed 1 base and J shed 4 bases, with 6 bases lying between them. From germline, CDR1 is SGHKS and CDR2 YYEKEE (reference sequence). CDR3 size: 13 residues. DNA for the CDR3: TGTGCCAGCAGCTTGTCAGGGAATCAGCCCCAGCATTTT. Its translation: CASSLSGNQPQHF.